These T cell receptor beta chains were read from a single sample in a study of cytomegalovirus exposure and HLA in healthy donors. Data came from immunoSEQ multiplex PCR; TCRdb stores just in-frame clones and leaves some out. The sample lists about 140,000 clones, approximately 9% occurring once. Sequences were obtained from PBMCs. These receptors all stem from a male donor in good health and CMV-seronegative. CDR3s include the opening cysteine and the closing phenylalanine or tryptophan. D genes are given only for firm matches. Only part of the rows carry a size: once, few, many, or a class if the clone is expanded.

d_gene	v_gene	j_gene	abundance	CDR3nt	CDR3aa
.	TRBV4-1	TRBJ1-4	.	TGCGCCAGCAGCCAAGATGGCGGCGTCGGAGAAAAACTGTTTTTT	CASSQDGGVGEKLFF
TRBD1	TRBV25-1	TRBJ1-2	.	TGTGCCAGCAGGCCAGCGGGACAGGGGGCACTGCATGGCTACACCTTC	CASRPAGQGALHGYTF
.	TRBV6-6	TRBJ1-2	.	TGTGCCAGCAGCTTATTATATGGCTACACCTTC	CASSLLYGYTF
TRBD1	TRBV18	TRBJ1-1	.	TGTGCCAGCTCAAATGGAGGGGGCCCAGTGAACACTGAAGCTTTCTTT	CASSNGGGPVNTEAFF
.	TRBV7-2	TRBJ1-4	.	TGTGCCAGCAGCCCCCAGTTCGCTGAAAAACTGTTTTTT	CASSPQFAEKLFF
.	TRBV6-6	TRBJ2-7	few	TGTGCCAGCAGCCCCGGAAGCGACGAGCAGTACTTC	CASSPGSDEQYF
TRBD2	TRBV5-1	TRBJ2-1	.	TGCGCCAGCGCCAGGTGGGGGGGTTACAATGAGCAGTTCTTC	CASARWGGYNEQFF
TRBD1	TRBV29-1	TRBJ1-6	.	TGCAGCGTTGCCGGGACAGAGAGTTCACCCCTCCACTTT	CSVAGTESSPLHF
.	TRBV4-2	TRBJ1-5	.	TGTGCCAGCAGCCAGGATTCAGGGGTGGAGCCCCAGCATTTT	CASSQDSGVEPQHF
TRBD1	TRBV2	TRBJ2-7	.	TGTGCCAGCAGGGCCGGGACAGGGGCCGCCTACGAGCAGTACTTC	CASRAGTGAAYEQYF
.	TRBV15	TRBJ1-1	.	TGTGCCACCAGCCAAAGGGGGAGTGAAGCTTTCTTT	CATSQRGSEAFF
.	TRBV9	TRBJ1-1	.	TGTGCCAGCAGCGTAAGTTTTAGGGGACAACCTTCGGAAGCTTTCTTT	CASSVSFRGQPSEAFF
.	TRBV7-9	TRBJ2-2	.	TGTGCCAGCAGCCGCGGGGACTGGAACACCGGGGAGCTGTTTTTT	CASSRGDWNTGELFF
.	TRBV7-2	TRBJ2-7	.	TGTGCCAGCAGCTTACGGCGGGAACATGAACCGGAATTC	CASSLRREHEPEF
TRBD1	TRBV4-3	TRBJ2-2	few	TGCGCCAGCAGCCAGAGACCCAACAGGGGGTCCGGGGAGCTGTTTTTT	CASSQRPNRGSGELFF
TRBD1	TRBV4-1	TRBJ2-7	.	TGCGCCAGCAGCCAACTCGGACAGGGGGCCTACTACGAGCAGTACTTC	CASSQLGQGAYYEQYF
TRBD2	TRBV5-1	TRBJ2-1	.	TGCGCCAGCAGCTTGCAGCGGGGGGGCATGAATGAGCAGTTCTTC	CASSLQRGGMNEQFF
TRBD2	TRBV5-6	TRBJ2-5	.	TGTGCCAGCAGCTTGTCGACGGGGACTAGCGGGAGGGTGGGAGAGACCCAGTACTTC	CASSLSTGTSGRVGETQYF